Listed below are T cell receptor beta chains from one sample, sequenced in a study of vaccination effects on CD4 cells after COVID-19. No antigen is known for these receptors. The table came from immunoSEQ multiplex PCR; TCRdb's copy has only in-frame clones and leaves some out. The sample lists over 60,000 clones, roughly 76% occurring once. Sample: CD4+ T cells from PBMCs cultured with HCoV-NL63 spike peptides, taken before COVID-19 vaccination. These receptor sequences come from a human donor who received a COVID-19 vaccine. CDR3s include the opening cysteine and the closing phenylalanine or tryptophan. Each record gives: CDR3 protein, CDR3 DNA, D gene, J gene, V gene, clone size. A D gene is named only where the DNA matches it firmly. The listing skips clone size in some rows; elsewhere it reads once, few, many or a size class.

CATSRGGQSFEKLFF | TGTGCCACCAGCAGGGGGGGACAGTCCTTTGAAAAACTGTTTTTT | TRBD1 | TRBJ1-4 | TRBV15 | -
CAWSKTGVQETQYF | TGTGCCTGGAGTAAAACAGGGGTCCAAGAGACCCAGTACTTC | TRBD1 | TRBJ2-5 | TRBV30 | few
CASSPGGENTEAFF | TGCGCCAGCAGTCCCGGGGGGGAGAACACTGAAGCTTTCTTT | - | TRBJ1-1 | TRBV10-1 | -
CASSYYGTGSTEAFF | TGTGCCAGCAGTTACTACGGGACAGGGAGCACTGAAGCTTTCTTT | TRBD1 | TRBJ1-1 | TRBV6-2/TRBV6-3 | -
CASSYLQGSFWDEQFF | TGTGCCAGCAGTTACTTACAGGGGTCTTTTTGGGATGAGCAGTTCTTC | TRBD1 | TRBJ2-1 | TRBV6-2/TRBV6-3 | -
CASSWGGALTEAFF | TGTGCCAGCAGCTGGGGAGGGGCCCTGACTGAAGCTTTCTTT | - | TRBJ1-1 | TRBV11-2 | -
CASNRGTGANVLTF | TGTGCCAGCAATCGGGGTACCGGGGCCAACGTCCTGACTTTC | - | TRBJ2-6 | TRBV2 | few
CASSSDPTAGGYTF | TGTGCCAGCAGTTCCGACCCGACCGCGGGTGGCTACACCTTC | - | TRBJ1-2 | TRBV6-5 | -
CASSSTEGKSPLHF | TGTGCCAGCAGCTCGACAGAAGGTAAATCACCCCTCCACTTT | - | TRBJ1-6 | TRBV5-5 | -
CASSSTGTGGTQYF | TGTGCCAGCAGCTCGACAGGGACAGGGGGGACCCAGTACTTC | TRBD1 | TRBJ2-5 | TRBV9 | once
CASSGQKNTGELFF | TGTGCCAGCAGTGGACAGAAGAACACCGGGGAGCTGTTTTTT | - | TRBJ2-2 | TRBV6-2/TRBV6-3 | -
CAISEDLAYNEQFF | TGTGCCATCAGTGAGGATCTAGCCTACAATGAGCAGTTCTTC | - | TRBJ2-1 | TRBV10-3 | few
CASSQGQGITDTQYF | TGTGCCAGCAGCCAGGGACAGGGGATCACAGATACGCAGTATTTT | TRBD1 | TRBJ2-3 | TRBV11-3 | -
CASSREAAYSPLHF | TGTGCCAGCAGTCGGGAGGCAGCTTATTCACCCCTCCACTTT | - | TRBJ1-6 | TRBV6-5 | -
CASSRFQGPYNSPLHF | TGTGCCAGCAGTCGATTCCAGGGCCCCTATAATTCACCCCTCCACTTT | - | TRBJ1-6 | TRBV5-6 | -
CASSPLRTGELDGYTF | TGTGCCAGCTCACCTCTCCGGACAGGGGAGCTTGATGGCTACACCTTC | TRBD1 | TRBJ1-2 | TRBV18 | few
CASGITDTQYF | TGTGCCAGCGGAATTACAGATACGCAGTATTTT | - | TRBJ2-3 | TRBV28 | -
CASSPLLSGDDNEQFF | TGTGCCAGCAGTCCGTTGTTAAGCGGGGACGACAATGAGCAGTTCTTC | TRBD2 | TRBJ2-1 | TRBV6-2/TRBV6-3 | once
CASSPGFSGTGDEKLFF | TGTGCCAGCAGCCCCGGGTTCAGTGGGACAGGGGATGAAAAACTGTTTTTT | TRBD1 | TRBJ1-4 | TRBV7-9 | -
CASSEAPNTGELFF | TGCGCCAGCAGTGAGGCTCCGAACACCGGGGAGCTGTTTTTT | - | TRBJ2-2 | TRBV5-1 | -
CASSLGDGNIQYF | TGTGCCAGCAGCTTAGGGGACGGAAACATTCAGTACTTC | - | TRBJ2-4 | TRBV7-2 | -
CATQGWGHKNEKLFF | TGTGCCACCCAAGGGTGGGGACACAAGAATGAAAAACTGTTTTTT | - | TRBJ1-4 | TRBV19 | -
CASSFASGGALVGEQFF | TGTGCCAGCAGCTTTGCTAGCGGGGGGGCCTTGGTGGGTGAGCAGTTCTTC | TRBD2 | TRBJ2-1 | TRBV5-6 | -
CASSFPGQGPGELFF | TGTGCCAGCAGCTTTCCGGGACAGGGACCCGGGGAGCTGTTTTTT | TRBD1 | TRBJ2-2 | TRBV7-2 | -
CASSPGKGQDLEAFF | TGTGCCAGCTCACCAGGGAAGGGGCAGGATCTTGAAGCTTTCTTT | - | TRBJ1-1 | TRBV18 | -
CASSRQGFGDYGYTF | TGTGCCAGCTCACGACAGGGTTTTGGTGACTATGGCTACACCTTC | TRBD1 | TRBJ1-2 | TRBV18 | once
CAWSPRQGAKYGYTF | TGTGCCTGGAGCCCAAGACAGGGGGCTAAGTATGGCTACACCTTC | TRBD1 | TRBJ1-2 | TRBV30 | once
CASPRGLAGGYTDTQYF | TGTGCCAGCCCACGAGGACTAGCGGGGGGGTACACAGATACGCAGTATTTT | TRBD2 | TRBJ2-3 | TRBV5-8 | -
CASSLGPGAQETQYF | TGCGCCAGCAGCTTGGGGCCGGGGGCCCAAGAGACCCAGTACTTC | - | TRBJ2-5 | TRBV5-1 | -
CATSRYSEPQHF | TGTGCCACCAGCAGATACTCTGAGCCCCAGCATTTT | - | TRBJ1-5 | TRBV15 | -
CASSFGQYNEKLFF | TGCGCCAGCAGCTTCGGACAGTATAATGAAAAACTGTTTTTT | - | TRBJ1-4 | TRBV5-1 | -
CASSPGGEREKLFF | TGTGCCAGCTCACCTGGGGGCGAGCGAGAAAAACTGTTTTTT | - | TRBJ1-4 | TRBV18 | few
CASSEVVADPSGLFF | TGTGCCAGCAGTGAGGTAGTTGCGGACCCCTCGGGACTGTTTTTT | - | TRBJ1-4 | TRBV28 | -
CASSLSRDGYTF | TGTGCCAGCAGCTTAAGCCGTGATGGCTACACCTTC | - | TRBJ1-2 | TRBV7-3 | -
CASSIPGHRAYGYTF | TGTGCCAGTAGTATACCGGGACATAGGGCGTATGGCTACACCTTC | - | TRBJ1-2 | TRBV19 | -
CASSLSGSSYNEQFF | TGTGCCAGCAGTCTTAGCGGGAGCTCCTACAATGAGCAGTTCTTC | TRBD2 | TRBJ2-1 | TRBV6-5 | -
CSNRGGVGYTF | TGCAGTAACCGAGGGGGTGTCGGCTACACCTTC | - | TRBJ1-2 | TRBV20-1 | -
CASSLASGGETQYF | TGCGCCAGCAGCTTGGCCTCGGGTGGGGAGACCCAGTACTTC | - | TRBJ2-5 | TRBV5-1 | -
CASSLPGGGEKLFF | TGTGCCAGCAGTCTCCCCGGGGGCGGAGAAAAACTGTTTTTT | - | TRBJ1-4 | TRBV28 | few
CASSLLGGQAEAFF | TGTGCCAGCAGTTTATTGGGGGGGCAGGCTGAAGCTTTCTTT | - | TRBJ1-1 | TRBV28 | -
CASRTLYNSPLHF | TGTGCCAGCCGGACTCTTTATAATTCACCCCTCCACTTT | - | TRBJ1-6 | TRBV28 | once
CATSRDGYRTDTQYF | TGTGCCACCAGCAGAGACGGATACCGCACAGATACGCAGTATTTT | - | TRBJ2-3 | TRBV15 | -